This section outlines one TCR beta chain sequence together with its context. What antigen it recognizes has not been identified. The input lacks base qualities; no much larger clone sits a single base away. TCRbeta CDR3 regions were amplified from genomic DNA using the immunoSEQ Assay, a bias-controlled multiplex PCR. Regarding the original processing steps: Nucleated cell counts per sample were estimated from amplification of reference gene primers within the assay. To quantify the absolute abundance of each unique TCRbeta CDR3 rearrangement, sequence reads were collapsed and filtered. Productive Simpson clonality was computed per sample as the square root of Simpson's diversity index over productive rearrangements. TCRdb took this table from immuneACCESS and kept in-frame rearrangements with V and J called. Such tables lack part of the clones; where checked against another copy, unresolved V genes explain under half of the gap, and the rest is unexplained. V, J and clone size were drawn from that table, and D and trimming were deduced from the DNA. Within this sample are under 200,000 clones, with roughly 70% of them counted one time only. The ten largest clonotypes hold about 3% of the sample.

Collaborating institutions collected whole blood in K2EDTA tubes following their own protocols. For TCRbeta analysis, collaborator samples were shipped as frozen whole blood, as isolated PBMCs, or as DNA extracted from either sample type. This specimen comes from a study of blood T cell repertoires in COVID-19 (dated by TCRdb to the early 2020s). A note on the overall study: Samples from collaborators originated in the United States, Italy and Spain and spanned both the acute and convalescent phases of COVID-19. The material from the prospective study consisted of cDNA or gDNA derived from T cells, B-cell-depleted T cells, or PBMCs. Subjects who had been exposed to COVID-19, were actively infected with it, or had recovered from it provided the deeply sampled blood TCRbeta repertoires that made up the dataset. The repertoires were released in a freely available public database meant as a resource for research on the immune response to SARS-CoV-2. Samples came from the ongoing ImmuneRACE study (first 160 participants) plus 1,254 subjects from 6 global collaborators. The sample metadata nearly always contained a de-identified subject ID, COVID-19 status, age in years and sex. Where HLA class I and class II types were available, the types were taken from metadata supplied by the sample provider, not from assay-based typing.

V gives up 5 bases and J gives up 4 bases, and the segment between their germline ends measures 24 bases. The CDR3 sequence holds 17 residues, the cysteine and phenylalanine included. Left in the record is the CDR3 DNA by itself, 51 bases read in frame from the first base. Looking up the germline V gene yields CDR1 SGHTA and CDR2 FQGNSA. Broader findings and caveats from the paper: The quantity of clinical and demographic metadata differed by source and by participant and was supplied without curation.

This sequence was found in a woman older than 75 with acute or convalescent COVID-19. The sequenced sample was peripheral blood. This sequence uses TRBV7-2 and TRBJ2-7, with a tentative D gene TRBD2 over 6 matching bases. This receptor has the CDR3 CASSTARGREWGYEQYF. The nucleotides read TGTGCCAGCAGCACTGCTAGGGGACGGGAGTGGGGTTACGAGCAGTACTTC.